The 10 T cell receptor beta chains in this list originate from one sample, sequenced in a study of identical twins (dated by TCRdb to 2016 to 2017). Library generation was performed with 5' RACE. The listed sequencing device is Illumina HiSeq 2000. The public sequencing data were trimmed at Q25 with fastp and processed into clonotypes with MiXCR by TCRdb, which kept only in-frame beta chains. Rows with one shared CDR3 protein collapse into an entry with the most common genes and DNA. Here the sample has 450,000 to 650,000 distinct CDR3 sequences; approximately 10% occur a single time. The ten biggest clones cover 2.5% to 3% of the sample. The sample was also linked to a second study, of yellow fever vaccine responses in identical twins.

The specimen was PBMCs. The receptor set was obtained from a woman aged 18-29 years in good health.

For the CDR3, the DNA is TGTGCCAGCAGCTTAGCAGCTACTAACTATGGCTACACCTTC. This translates into CASSLAATNYGYTF. The chain carries TRBV7-2 and TRBJ1-2; no clear D gene. CDR1 and CDR2 (germline): SGHTA, FQGNSA. This CDR3 is built from 14 residues. V lost 0 bases and J lost 0, with 5 bases in between.

The J gene is TRBJ2-1, the V gene TRBV7-2; TRBD1 matches at 9 bases. CDR1 and CDR2 from the germline V gene are SGHTA and FQGNSA. The CDR3 runs 14 residues. V lost 4 bases and J lost 12; bases outside the gene matches: 10. The CDR3 DNA follows: TGTGCCAGCAGCTCGGGACAGGGAGCCCTCAGGCAGTTCTTC. The encoded protein is CASSSGQGALRQFF.

The rearrangement links TRBV7-8 to TRBJ1-2; D is uncertain. The CDR3 runs to 14 residues. The V gene's germline CDR1 is SGHVS and CDR2 FQNEAQ. The V end was cut by 4 bases, the J end by 4 bases, with 13 bases between. Written as DNA, the CDR3 is TGTGCCAGCAGCTCCTCCGACGAGTTCTATGGCTACACCTTC. As protein: CASSSSDEFYGYTF.

This chain links TRBV13 with TRBJ2-7; D may be TRBD2 (5 bases). Germline V gene lookup returns CDR1 PRHDT and CDR2 FYEKMQ (reference sequence). This CDR3 contains 15 residues. Trimming removed 5 bases at V and 6 bases at J, with 20 bases between. DNA for the CDR3: TGTGCCAGCAGCCCCCTCGTCGGACTTGCGGTCGAGCAGTACTTC. It is translated as CASSPLVGLAVEQYF.

CDR3 amino acids: CASSPHSGGSQETQYF. The CDR3 DNA sequence: TGTGCCAGCAGCCCCCATAGCGGGGGGAGCCAAGAGACCCAGTACTTC. The chain has TRBV9 and TRBJ2-5; 10 positions agree with TRBD2. Germline CDR1 reads SGDLS; CDR2 reads YYNGEE. This CDR3 region has 16 residues. With 4 bases clipped from V and 1 base from J, the junction kept 7 bases outside the gene matches.

The chain uses TRBV29-1 and TRBJ2-1, with D uncertain. Germline V CDR1 and CDR2: SQVTM, ANQGSEA. The CDR3 is 13 amino acids. Trimming took 5 bases from V and 4 from J, leaving 12 bases between them. This CDR3 reads CSVPVDLYNEQFF. The CDR3 DNA reads as TGCAGCGTTCCAGTAGACCTGTACAATGAGCAGTTCTTC.

J is TRBJ2-3 and V is TRBV7-2, with TRBD2 as a possible D gene (5 bases). Trimming pared 1 base from V and 7 bases from J, leaving 15 bases between. Germline V gene lookup returns CDR1 SGHTA and CDR2 FQGNSA. The CDR3 is 15 amino acids. CDR3 DNA: TGTGCCAGCAGCTTAGTGACGGGGAACCCCCATACGCAGTATTTT. Residues: CASSLVTGNPHTQYF.

V is TRBV10-1 and J is TRBJ2-1; perhaps TRBD2 as D (6 bases). The V gene lost 4 bases and the J gene lost 8 bases, with 12 bases spanning the gap. CDR3 length equals 13 residues. Germline assignment: CDR1 WNHNN and CDR2 SYGVQD (reference sequence). CDR3 nucleotides: TGCGCCAGCAGTGGCGGGATGAGGGATGAGCAGTTCTTC. Protein sequence: CASSGGMRDEQFF.

This clonotype was picked up a small number of times. The rearrangement joins TRBV6-2 or TRBV6-3 to TRBJ2-1; perhaps TRBD2 as D (5 bases). The CDR3 length is 18 residues. The germline CDR1 and CDR2 sequences are MNHEY and SVGEGT. V lost 2 bases and J 1 base, leaving 18 bases between the germline ends. Here the CDR3 DNA reads TGTGCCAGCAGTTACGTTGCGGGCCATTTGGTGTCCTACAATGAGCAGTTCTTC. This sequence encodes CASSYVAGHLVSYNEQFF.

J is TRBJ2-1 and V is TRBV6-2 or TRBV6-3, with 9 bases matching TRBD1. V lost 10 bases, J lost 0 bases, and 10 bases stayed unmatched. Germline CDR1 and CDR2: MNHEY and SVGEGT. The CDR3 loop spans 16 amino acids. CDR3 coding DNA: TGTGCCACCAACTCCGGGACAGGGACCTCCTACAATGAGCAGTTCTTC. It codes for CATNSGTGTSYNEQFF.